This entry concerns a single TCR beta chain. Its antigen is still unknown. The data were taken from a study of T cell repertoires in cytomegalovirus infection. At the level of the study: Evidence of both CMV infection and a matching HLA type came from public TCR beta signatures.

TCRdb itself ran the reads through MiXCR, one entry per CDR3 protein. The sample lists roughly 760,000 distinct CDR3 sequences, 35% to 45% occurring once. V lost 7 bases, J lost 5 bases, and 19 bases lay in between. CDR3 size: 15 residues. Germline CDR1 KGHDR, CDR2 SFDVKD. Whole-study findings and limits: It was HLA-C-restricted CMV-specific TCR beta clonotypes that dominated the response ex vivo.

This sequence joins TRBV24-1 and TRBJ1-1, with D perhaps TRBD1 (6 bases). The source is a human donor in good health (CMV status not recorded). Some clones in this sample may be carry-over from other donors' samples. Sequencing was performed on PBMCs. The CDR3 reads CATRDKTGLETEAFF. The CDR3 DNA reads TGTGCCACCAGGGACAAGACAGGCTTGGAGACTGAAGCTTTCTTT.